This T cell receptor (beta chain) appears in the sequencing data of a study of blood T cells in healthy people across ages. Note on this clonotype: Antigen unknown.

Findings and limits, study-wide: Across samples, TCR beta diversity tracked strongly with naive T cell percentage. Relative to aged donors, long-lived donors carried more naive CD4+ cells and displayed higher diversity.

Sample-barcoded 5' priming and a J-beta primer mix drove a second PCR of roughly 7 to 11 cycles. From the 5' RACE reads, TCRdb called clonotypes with MiXCR, one entry per CDR3 protein. The sample shows roughly 930,000 distinct CDR3 sequences, roughly 43% of them seen only once. Trimming left V 6 bases short and J 5 bases short, with 16 bases between. The CDR3 spans 15 residues. Each sample gave at least 6.5 million isolated PBMCs. Per sample, no less than 6 micrograms of total RNA were extracted. This chain connects TRBV12-3 or TRBV12-4 to TRBJ2-2, with D possibly TRBD2 on 6 matching bases. Sequenced material: blood. This sequence originates from a man aged 25 to 40 in good health. The CDR3 reads CASSPPGGGTGELFF. CDR3 nucleotides: TGTGCCAGCAGCCCCCCCGGGGGAGGAACCGGGGAGCTGTTTTTT.